This T cell receptor (beta chain) originates from a study of cytomegalovirus exposure and HLA in healthy donors. Points from the study as a whole: The authors listed around 150 TCR beta chains as cytomegalovirus-associated. Follow-up analysis found HLA locus-dependent TCR association rates, highest for DRB1 and lowest for HLA-C.

V was pared by 3 bases and J by 4 bases, with 13 bases between. CDR1 is ENHRY, CDR2 SYGVKD, per germline. The CDR3 runs 15 residues. A note on this clone: Antigen unknown.

The PCR used 60 Vbeta and 13 Jbeta primers. Method: immunoSEQ multiplex PCR; TCRdb's copy keeps in-frame clones and lacks some. This table has about 200,000 clones, 79% appearing once. Although they were nominally healthy when sampled, donors likely had unrecorded immune exposures. The chain has TRBV10-3 and TRBJ1-5, with D possibly TRBD1 on 6 matching bases. The sequenced material came from PBMCs. The receptor's source is a woman aged 45-60 years in good health and CMV-seronegative. This CDR3 reads CAISEKQGSNQPQHF. CDR3 nucleotide sequence: TGTGCCATCAGTGAAAAACAGGGAAGTAATCAGCCCCAGCATTTT.